The 3 T cell receptor beta chains reported below all come from one sample, sequenced in a study of T cell responses to AZD1222 COVID-19 vaccine. Sequencing used immunoSEQ multiplex PCR; TCRdb keeps in-frame clones, though not all of them. Of 200,000 or so clones listed, approximately 93% are singletons. The sequenced sample was peripheral blood, obtained 28 days after the second AZD1222 dose. The source of these receptors is an adult who received the AZD1222 COVID-19 vaccine.

This rearrangement joins TRBV11-2 to TRBJ1-1; TRBD1 agrees at 8 bases. V shed 6 bases, J shed 1 base, and the junction held 7 bases outside the gene matches. Germline V gives CDR1 SGHAT, CDR2 FQNNGV. There are 15 residues in the CDR3. The CDR3 DNA reads TGTGCCAGCAGGATCAGGGGGCGGGGGAACACTGAAGCTTTCTTT. Its protein product is CASRIRGRGNTEAFF.

The J gene is TRBJ1-6, the V gene TRBV7-2, with 10 positions matching TRBD1. This CDR3 has 14 amino acids. CDR1 is SGHTA and CDR2 is FQGNSA in the germline V gene. The trim removed 3 bases at V and 13 bases at J, leaving 6 bases unmatched. Here the CDR3 reads CASSFPRTGGPLHF. CDR3 sequence (DNA): TGTGCCAGCAGCTTTCCTCGGACAGGGGGGCCCCTCCACTTT.

V gene TRBV28 combines with J gene TRBJ1-1; possibly TRBD1 for D (6 bases). The ends were cut back, 1 base at V and 10 bases at J, with 16 bases in the middle. The germline CDR1 and CDR2 sequences are MDHEN and SYDVKM. The CDR3 has 14 amino acids. The chain's CDR3 is CASSLSAGAVRAFF. The DNA of the CDR3 is TGTGCCAGCAGTTTATCGGCAGGGGCTGTCCGAGCTTTCTTT. The whole variable domain, filled in from reference TRBV28 and TRBJ1-1, reads DVKVTQSSRYLVKRTGEKVFLECVQDMDHENMFWYRQDPGLGLRLIYFSYDVKMKEKGDIPEGYSVSREKKERFSLILESASTNQTSMYLCASSLSAGAVRAFFGQGTRLTVV.